This entry concerns a single T cell receptor (beta chain). The entry originates in a study of blood T cell repertoires in COVID-19. Study-wide background: Donors in the United States, Italy and Spain gave samples during acute or convalescent COVID-19.

The assay was immunoSEQ multiplex PCR, and TCRdb's table has in-frame clones only and misses some. The sample gives roughly 250,000 clones, 75% to 90% of which show up once; roughly 12% is in the top ten. The CDR3 covers 14 residues. CDR1 and CDR2 from the germline V gene are MRHNA and SNTAGT. Unmatched junction bases numbered 12, after V lost 6 bases and J lost 9 bases. The rearrangement joins TRBV6-4 to TRBJ2-5; 8 nucleotides match TRBD2. Sequencing was performed on peripheral blood. This receptor was taken from a woman between 55 and 75 years old with active or convalescent COVID-19. CDR3 region: CASRLRGAPWAQYF. CDR3 nucleotide sequence: TGTGCCAGCAGGCTGCGGGGGGCCCCATGGGCCCAGTACTTC.